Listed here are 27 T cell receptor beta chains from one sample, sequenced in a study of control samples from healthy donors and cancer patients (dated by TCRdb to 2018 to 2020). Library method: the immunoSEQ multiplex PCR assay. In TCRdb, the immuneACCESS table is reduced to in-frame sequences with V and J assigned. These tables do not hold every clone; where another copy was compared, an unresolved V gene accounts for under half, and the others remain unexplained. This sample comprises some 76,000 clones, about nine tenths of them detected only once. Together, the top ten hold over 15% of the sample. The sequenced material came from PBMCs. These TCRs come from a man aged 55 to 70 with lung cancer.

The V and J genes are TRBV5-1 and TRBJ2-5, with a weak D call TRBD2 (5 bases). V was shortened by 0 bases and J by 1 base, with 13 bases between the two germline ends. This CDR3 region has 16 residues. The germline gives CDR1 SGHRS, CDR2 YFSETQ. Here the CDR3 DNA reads TGCGCCAGCAGCTTGGGAGGAGGAACCTTCCAAGAGACCCAGTACTTC. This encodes CASSLGGGTFQETQYF.

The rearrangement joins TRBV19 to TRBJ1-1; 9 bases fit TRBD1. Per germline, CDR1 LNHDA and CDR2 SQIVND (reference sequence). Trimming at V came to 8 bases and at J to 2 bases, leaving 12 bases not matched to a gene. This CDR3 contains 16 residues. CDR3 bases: TGTGCCAGTTGCCCAATCGTGGGACAGGGCAACACTGAAGCTTTCTTT. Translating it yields CASCPIVGQGNTEAFF.

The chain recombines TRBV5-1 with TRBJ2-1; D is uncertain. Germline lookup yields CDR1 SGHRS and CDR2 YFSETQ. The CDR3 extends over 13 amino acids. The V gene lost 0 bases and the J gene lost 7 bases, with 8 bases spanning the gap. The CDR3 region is CASSLVMVNEQFF. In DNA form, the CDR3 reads TGCGCCAGCAGCTTGGTAATGGTTAATGAGCAGTTCTTC.

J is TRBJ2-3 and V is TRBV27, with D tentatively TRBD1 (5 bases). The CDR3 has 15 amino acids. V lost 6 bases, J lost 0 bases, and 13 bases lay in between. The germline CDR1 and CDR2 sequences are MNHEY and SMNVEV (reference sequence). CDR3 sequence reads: CASRSQGWSTDTQYF. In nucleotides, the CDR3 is TGTGCCAGCAGATCCCAGGGATGGAGCACAGATACGCAGTATTTT.

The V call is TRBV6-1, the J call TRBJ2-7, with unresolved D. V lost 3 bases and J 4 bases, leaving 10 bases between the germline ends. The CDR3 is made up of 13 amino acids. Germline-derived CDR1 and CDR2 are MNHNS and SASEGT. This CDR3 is CASSDITRYEQYV. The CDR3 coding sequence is TGTGCCAGCAGTGATATCACCAGGTACGAGCAGTACGTC.

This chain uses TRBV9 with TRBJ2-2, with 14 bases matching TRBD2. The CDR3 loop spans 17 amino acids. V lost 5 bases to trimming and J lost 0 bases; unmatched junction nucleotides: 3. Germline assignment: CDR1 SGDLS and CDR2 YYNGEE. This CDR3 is CASSGLAGGTNTGELFF. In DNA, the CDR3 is TGTGCCAGCAGTGGACTAGCGGGGGGAACGAACACCGGGGAGCTGTTTTTT.

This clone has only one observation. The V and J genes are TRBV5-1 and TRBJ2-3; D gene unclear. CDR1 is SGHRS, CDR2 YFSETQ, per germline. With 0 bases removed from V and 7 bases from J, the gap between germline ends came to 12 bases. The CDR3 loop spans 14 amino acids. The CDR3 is CASSLGQSMNTQYF. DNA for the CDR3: TGCGCCAGCAGCTTGGGCCAGAGCATGAATACGCAGTATTTT.

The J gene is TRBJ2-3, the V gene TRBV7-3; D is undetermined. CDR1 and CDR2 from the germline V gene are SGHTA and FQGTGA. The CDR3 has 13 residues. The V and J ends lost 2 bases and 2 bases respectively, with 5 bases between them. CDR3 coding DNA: TGTGCCAGCAGCTTAGGGTACACAGATACGCAGTATTTT. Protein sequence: CASSLGYTDTQYF.

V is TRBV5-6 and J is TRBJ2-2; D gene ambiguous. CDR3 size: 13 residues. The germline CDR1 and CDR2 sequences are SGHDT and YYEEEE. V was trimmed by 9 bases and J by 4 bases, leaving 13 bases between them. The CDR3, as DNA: TGTGCCACCACACGTCATCTCACCGGGGAGCTGTTTTTT. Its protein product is CATTRHLTGELFF.

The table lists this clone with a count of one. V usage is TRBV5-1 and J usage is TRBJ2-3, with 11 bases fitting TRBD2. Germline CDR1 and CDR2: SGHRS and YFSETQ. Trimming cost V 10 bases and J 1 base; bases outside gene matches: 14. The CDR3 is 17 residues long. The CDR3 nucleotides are TGCGCCGGCTCCTCATCGACTAGCGGGGATGGCACAGATACGCAGTATTTT. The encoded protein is CAGSSSTSGDGTDTQYF.

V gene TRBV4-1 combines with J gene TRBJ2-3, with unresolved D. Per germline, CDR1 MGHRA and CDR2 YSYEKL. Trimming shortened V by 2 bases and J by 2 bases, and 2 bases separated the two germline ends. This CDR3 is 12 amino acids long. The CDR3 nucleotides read TGCGCCAGCAGCCAATTCACAGATACGCAGTATTTT. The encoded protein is CASSQFTDTQYF.

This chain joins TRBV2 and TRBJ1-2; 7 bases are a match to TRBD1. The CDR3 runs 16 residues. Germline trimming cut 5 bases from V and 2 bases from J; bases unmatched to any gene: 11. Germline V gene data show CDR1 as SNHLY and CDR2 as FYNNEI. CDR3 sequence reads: CASSRTGDSENYGYTF. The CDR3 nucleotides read TGTGCCAGCAGTCGTACCGGGGACAGCGAGAACTATGGCTACACCTTC.

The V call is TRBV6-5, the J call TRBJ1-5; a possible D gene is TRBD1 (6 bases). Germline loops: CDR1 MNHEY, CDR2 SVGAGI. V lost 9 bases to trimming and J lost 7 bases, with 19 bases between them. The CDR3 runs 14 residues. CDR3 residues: CASNGQTGGQPQHF. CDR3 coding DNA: TGTGCCAGTAATGGACAGACAGGAGGGCAGCCCCAGCATTTT.

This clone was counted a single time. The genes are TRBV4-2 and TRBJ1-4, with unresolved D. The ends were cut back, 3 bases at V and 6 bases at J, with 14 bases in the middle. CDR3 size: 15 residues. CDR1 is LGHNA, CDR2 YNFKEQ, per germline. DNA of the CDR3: TGTGCCAGCAGCCACGGGGATCCGGATGATGAAAAACTGTTTTTT. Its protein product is CASSHGDPDDEKLFF.

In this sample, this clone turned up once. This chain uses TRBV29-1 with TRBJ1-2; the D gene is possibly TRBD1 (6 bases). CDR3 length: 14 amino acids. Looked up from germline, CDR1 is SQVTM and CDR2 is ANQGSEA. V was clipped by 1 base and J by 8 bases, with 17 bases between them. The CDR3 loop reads CSVEGGTGKEGYTF. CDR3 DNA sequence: TGCAGCGTTGAAGGAGGAACAGGGAAGGAAGGCTACACCTTC.

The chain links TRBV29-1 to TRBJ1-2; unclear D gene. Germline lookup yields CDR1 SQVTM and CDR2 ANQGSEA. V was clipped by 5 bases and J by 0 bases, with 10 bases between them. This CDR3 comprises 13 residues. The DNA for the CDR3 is TGCAGCGTTACGGCGGGCACTAACTATGGCTACACCTTC. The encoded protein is CSVTAGTNYGYTF.

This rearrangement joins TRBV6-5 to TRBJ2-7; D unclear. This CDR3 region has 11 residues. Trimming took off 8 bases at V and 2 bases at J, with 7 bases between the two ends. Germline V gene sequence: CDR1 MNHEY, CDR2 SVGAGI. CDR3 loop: CASVRAYEQYV. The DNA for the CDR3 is TGTGCCAGCGTTCGGGCCTACGAGCAGTACGTC.

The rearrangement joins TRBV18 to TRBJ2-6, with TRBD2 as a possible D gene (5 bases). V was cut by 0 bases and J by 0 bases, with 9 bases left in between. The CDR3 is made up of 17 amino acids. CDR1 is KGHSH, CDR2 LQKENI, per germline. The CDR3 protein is CASSPPIGSSGANVLTF. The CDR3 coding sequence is TGTGCCAGCTCACCACCGATTGGGAGCTCTGGGGCCAACGTCCTGACTTTC.

The CDR3 here is CASGGGTDTQYF. The CDR3 DNA reads TGTGCCAGCGGCGGCGGCACAGATACGCAGTATTTT. This sequence joins TRBV27 and TRBJ2-3; D is unclear. Germline V CDR1 and CDR2: MNHEY, SMNVEV (reference sequence). This CDR3 is 12 amino acids long. Trimming stripped 8 bases from V and 1 base from J, with 7 bases between.

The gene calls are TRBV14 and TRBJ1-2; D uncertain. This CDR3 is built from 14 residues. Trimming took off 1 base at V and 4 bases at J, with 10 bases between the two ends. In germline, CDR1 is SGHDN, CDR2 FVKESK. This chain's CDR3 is CASSQAPGIYGYTF. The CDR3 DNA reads TGTGCCAGCAGCCAAGCTCCGGGGATCTATGGCTACACCTTC.

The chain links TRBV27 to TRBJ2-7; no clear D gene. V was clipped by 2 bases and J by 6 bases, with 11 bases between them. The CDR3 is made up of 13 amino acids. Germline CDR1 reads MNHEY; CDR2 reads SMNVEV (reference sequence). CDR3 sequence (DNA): TGTGCCAGCAGTTTAAGCGCCGAGATCGAGCAGTACTTC. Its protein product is CASSLSAEIEQYF.

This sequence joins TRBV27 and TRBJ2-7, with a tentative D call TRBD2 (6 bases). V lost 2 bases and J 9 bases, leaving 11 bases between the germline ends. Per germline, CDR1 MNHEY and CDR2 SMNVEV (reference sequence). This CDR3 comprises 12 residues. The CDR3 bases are TGTGCCAGCAGTTTACGGGGGTCGGTGCAGTACTTC. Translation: CASSLRGSVQYF.

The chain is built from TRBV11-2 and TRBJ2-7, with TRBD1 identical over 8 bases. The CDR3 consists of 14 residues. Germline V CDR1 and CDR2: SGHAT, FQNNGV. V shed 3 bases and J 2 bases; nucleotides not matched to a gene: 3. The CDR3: CASSFQTGAYEQYF. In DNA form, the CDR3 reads TGTGCCAGCAGCTTTCAGACAGGGGCCTACGAGCAGTACTTC. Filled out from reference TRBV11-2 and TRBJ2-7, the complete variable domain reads EAGVAQSPRYKIIEKRQSVAFWCNPISGHATLYWYQQILGQGPKLLIQFQNNGVVDDSQLPKDRFSAERLKGVDSTLKIQPAKLEDSAVYLCASSFQTGAYEQYFGPGTRLTVT.

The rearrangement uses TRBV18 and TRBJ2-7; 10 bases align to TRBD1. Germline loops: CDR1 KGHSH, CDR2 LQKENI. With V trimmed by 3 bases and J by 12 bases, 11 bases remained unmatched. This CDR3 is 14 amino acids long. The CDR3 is CASSPAPGQGRRYF. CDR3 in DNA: TGTGCCAGCTCACCCGCTCCGGGACAGGGGCGCAGGTACTTC.

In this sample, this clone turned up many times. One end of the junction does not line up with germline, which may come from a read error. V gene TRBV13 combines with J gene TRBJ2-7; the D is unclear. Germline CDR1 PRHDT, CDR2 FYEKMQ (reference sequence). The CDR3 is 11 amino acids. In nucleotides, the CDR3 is TGTGCCAGCAGCTTAGATTACGAGCGGTACTTC. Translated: CASSLDYERYF.

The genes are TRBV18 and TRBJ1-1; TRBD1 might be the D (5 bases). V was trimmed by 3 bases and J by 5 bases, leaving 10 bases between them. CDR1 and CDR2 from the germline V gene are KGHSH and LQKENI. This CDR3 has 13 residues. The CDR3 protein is CASSPSRGTEAFF. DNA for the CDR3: TGTGCCAGCTCACCCTCCCGGGGGACTGAAGCTTTCTTT.

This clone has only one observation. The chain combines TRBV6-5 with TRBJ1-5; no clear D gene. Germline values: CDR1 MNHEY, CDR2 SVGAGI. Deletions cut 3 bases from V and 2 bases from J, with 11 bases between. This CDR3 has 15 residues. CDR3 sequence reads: CASSYKGFGNQPQHF. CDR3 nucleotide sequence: TGTGCCAGCAGTTATAAAGGGTTCGGCAATCAGCCCCAGCATTTT.